These 10 T cell receptor beta chains were sequenced from one sample in a study of blood T cell repertoires in COVID-19. TCRdb's table, derived via immunoSEQ multiplex PCR, lists solely in-frame clones and lacks some. The table records about 140,000 clones, around 83% of them present only once. The sample consisted of peripheral blood. Every receptor here comes from a man aged 55-75 years with active or convalescent COVID-19.

CDR3 region: CASSLTGPSNTGELFF. In DNA form, the CDR3 reads TGTGCCAGCAGCTTAACAGGGCCATCGAACACCGGGGAGCTGTTTTTT. V and J are TRBV13 and TRBJ2-2; D is perhaps TRBD1 (6 bases). Trimming took off 2 bases at V and 0 bases at J, with 10 bases between the two ends. Germline values: CDR1 PRHDT, CDR2 FYEKMQ (reference sequence). The CDR3 has 16 residues.

The V and J genes are TRBV6-6 and TRBJ2-3; D possibly corresponds to TRBD2 (5 bases). Germline V gene data show CDR1 as MNHNY and CDR2 as SVGAGI (reference sequence). The CDR3 totals 15 residues. Trimming removed 6 bases at V and 6 bases at J, with 19 bases between. CDR3 DNA sequence: TGTGCCAGCAGAAAACAACGGGGAGATGGGGATACGCAGTATTTT. It is translated as CASRKQRGDGDTQYF.

This chain links TRBV6-5 with TRBJ1-1, with 9 nucleotides matching TRBD1. V gave up 8 bases and J gave up 4 bases; unmatched junction bases: 8. CDR1 is MNHEY and CDR2 is SVGAGI in the germline V gene. The CDR3 extends over 14 amino acids. The CDR3 sequence is CASGQDRGGTEAFF. CDR3 coding DNA: TGTGCCAGCGGTCAGGACAGGGGTGGCACTGAAGCTTTCTTT.

This chain uses TRBV11-2 with TRBJ1-4, with a possible D match to TRBD1 (5 bases). V shed 5 bases and J shed 2 bases, with 15 bases lying between them. The CDR3 length is 16 residues. Germline values: CDR1 SGHAT, CDR2 FQNNGV. The CDR3 protein is CASSLQAGITNEKLFF. CDR3 coding DNA: TGTGCCAGCAGCCTCCAGGCAGGGATTACTAATGAAAAACTGTTTTTT. The variable domain in full, with the rest retrieved from reference TRBV11-2 and TRBJ1-4, is EAGVAQSPRYKIIEKRQSVAFWCNPISGHATLYWYQQILGQGPKLLIQFQNNGVVDDSQLPKDRFSAERLKGVDSTLKIQPAKLEDSAVYLCASSLQAGITNEKLFFGSGTQLSVL.

CDR3 nucleotides: TGTGCCAGCAGCCAAGCCGGGACAACGAACACTGAAGCTTTCTTT. Residues: CASSQAGTTNTEAFF. The rearrangement links TRBV3-1 (or the pseudogene TRBV3-2) to TRBJ1-1, with D tentatively TRBD1 (6 bases). This CDR3 spans 15 amino acids. CDR1 is LGHDT, CDR2 YNNKEL, per germline (reference sequence). Trimming took 1 base from V and 1 from J, leaving 10 bases between them.

The gene calls are TRBV4-1 and TRBJ1-4, with 11 bases aligning to TRBD1. Germline loops: CDR1 MGHRA, CDR2 YSYEKL. With V trimmed by 2 bases and J by 7 bases, 6 bases remained unmatched. The CDR3 length is 16 residues. The CDR3 nucleotides are TGCGCCAGCAGCCAAAGCGCGGGACAGGGGGTTGAAAAACTGTTTTTT. This encodes CASSQSAGQGVEKLFF.

Here the CDR3 reads CSLGPGEDYGYTF. The CDR3 DNA sequence: TGCAGCTTGGGTCCCGGTGAGGACTATGGCTACACCTTC. V and J are TRBV29-1 and TRBJ1-2; D remains ambiguous. The germline V gene has CDR1 SQVTM and CDR2 ANQGSEA. The CDR3 runs to 13 residues. V lost 8 bases, J lost 3 bases, and 16 bases lay in between.

The chain links TRBV7-2 to TRBJ1-3; 9 nucleotides line up with TRBD1. This CDR3 region has 18 residues. Germline values: CDR1 SGHTA, CDR2 FQGNSA. The junction had 11 bases not matched to a gene; V was cut back by 5 bases and J by 0 bases. The CDR3 protein is CASSLGAGQGLSGNTIYF. The CDR3 DNA is TGTGCCAGCAGCCTCGGAGCGGGACAGGGCCTCTCTGGAAACACCATATATTTT.

V is TRBV30 and J is TRBJ1-5; 9 positions agree with TRBD1. V shed 5 bases, J shed 9 bases, and the junction held 8 bases outside the gene matches. The CDR3 runs 13 residues. Germline lookup yields CDR1 GTSNPN and CDR2 SVGIG (reference sequence). DNA for the CDR3: TGTGCCTGGGGACAGGGGTTATCTGGGCCCCAGCATTTT. It specifies CAWGQGLSGPQHF.

This clone has a handful of counts. The rearrangement uses TRBV4-3 and TRBJ1-5; D is ambiguous. Germline V gene sequence: CDR1 LGHNA, CDR2 YSLEER. The CDR3 covers 15 residues. Trimming removed 0 bases at V and 7 bases at J, with 13 bases between. The CDR3, as DNA: TGCGCCAGCAGCCAAGAAATCGCTGAGGGACAGCCCCAGCATTTT. Its translation: CASSQEIAEGQPQHF.